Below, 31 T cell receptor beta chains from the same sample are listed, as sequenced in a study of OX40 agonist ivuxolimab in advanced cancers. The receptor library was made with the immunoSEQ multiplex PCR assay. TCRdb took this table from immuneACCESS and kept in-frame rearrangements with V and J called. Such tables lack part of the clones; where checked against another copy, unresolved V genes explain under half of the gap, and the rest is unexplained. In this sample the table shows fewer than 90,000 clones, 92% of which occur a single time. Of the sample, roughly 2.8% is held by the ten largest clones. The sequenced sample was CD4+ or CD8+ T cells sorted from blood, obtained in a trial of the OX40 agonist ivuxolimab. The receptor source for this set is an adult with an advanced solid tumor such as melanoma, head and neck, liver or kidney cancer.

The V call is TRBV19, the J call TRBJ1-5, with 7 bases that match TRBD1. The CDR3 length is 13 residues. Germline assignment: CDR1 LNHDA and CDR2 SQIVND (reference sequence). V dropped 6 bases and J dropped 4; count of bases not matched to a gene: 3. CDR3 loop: CASSSTGNQPQHF. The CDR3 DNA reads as TGTGCCAGTAGCTCGACAGGGAATCAGCCCCAGCATTTT.

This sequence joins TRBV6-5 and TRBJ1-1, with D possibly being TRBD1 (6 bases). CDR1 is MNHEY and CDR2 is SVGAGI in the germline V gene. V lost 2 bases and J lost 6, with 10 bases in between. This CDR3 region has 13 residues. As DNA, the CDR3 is TGTGCCAGCAGTTACCAGGGGATGGCTGAAGCTTTCTTT. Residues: CASSYQGMAEAFF.

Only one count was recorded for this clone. CDR3 loop: CASSLGPMETQYF. In DNA, the CDR3 is TGTGCCAGCAGCTTGGGGCCGATGGAGACCCAGTACTTC. V and J are TRBV5-4 and TRBJ2-5; the D is unclear. The CDR3 has 13 residues. Per germline, CDR1 SGHNT and CDR2 YYREEE (reference sequence). Trimming removed 0 bases from V and 5 bases from J, with 8 bases in between.

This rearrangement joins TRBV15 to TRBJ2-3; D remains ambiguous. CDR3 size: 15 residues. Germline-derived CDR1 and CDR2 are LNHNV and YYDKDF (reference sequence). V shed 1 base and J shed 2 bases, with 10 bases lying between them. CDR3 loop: CATSRVLVYTDTQYF. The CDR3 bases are TGTGCCACCAGCAGAGTGCTGGTTTACACAGATACGCAGTATTTT. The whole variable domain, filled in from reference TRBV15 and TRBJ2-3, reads DAMVIQNPRYQVTQFGKPVTLSCSQTLNHNVMYWYQQKSSQAPKLLFHYYDKDFNNEADTPDNFQSRRPNTSFCFLDIRSPGLGDTAMYLCATSRVLVYTDTQYFGPGTRLTVL.

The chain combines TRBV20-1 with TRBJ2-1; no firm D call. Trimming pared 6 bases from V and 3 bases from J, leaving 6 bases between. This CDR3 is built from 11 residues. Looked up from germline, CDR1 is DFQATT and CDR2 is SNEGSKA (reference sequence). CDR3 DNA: TGCAGTGCAAAGAACTACAATGAGCAGTTCTTC. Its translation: CSAKNYNEQFF.

CDR3 coding DNA: TGTGCCAGCAGCTCGAATTGGCTCACCTACAATGAGCAGTTCTTC. Its protein is CASSSNWLTYNEQFF. This chain joins TRBV7-2 and TRBJ2-1; D is uncertain. The CDR3 loop spans 15 amino acids. The V gene lost 4 bases and the J gene lost 2 bases, with 12 bases spanning the gap. Germline lookup yields CDR1 SGHTA and CDR2 FQGNSA.

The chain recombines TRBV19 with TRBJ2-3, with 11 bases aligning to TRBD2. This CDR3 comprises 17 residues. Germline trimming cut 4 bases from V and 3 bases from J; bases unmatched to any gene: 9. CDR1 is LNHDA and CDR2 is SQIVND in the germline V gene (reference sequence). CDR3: CASSSLAGGARTDTQYF. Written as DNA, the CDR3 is TGTGCCAGTAGTAGTCTAGCGGGAGGTGCCCGGACAGATACGCAGTATTTT.

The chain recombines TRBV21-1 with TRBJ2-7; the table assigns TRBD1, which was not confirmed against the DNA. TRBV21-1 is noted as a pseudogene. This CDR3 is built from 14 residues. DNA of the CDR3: TGTGCCAGCAGCAACGGGGACAGGGACCACGAGCAGTACTTC. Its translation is CASSNGDRDHEQYF.

For the CDR3, the DNA is TGTGCCACCAGCAGAGAGGCAGCTAAAACTAATGAAAAACTGTTTTTT. Its protein product is CATSREAAKTNEKLFF. The chain is built from TRBV15 and TRBJ1-4; no clear D. CDR3 length: 16 residues. The V end was cut by 0 bases, the J end by 1 base, with 9 bases between. The germline CDR1 and CDR2 sequences are LNHNV and YYDKDF (reference sequence).

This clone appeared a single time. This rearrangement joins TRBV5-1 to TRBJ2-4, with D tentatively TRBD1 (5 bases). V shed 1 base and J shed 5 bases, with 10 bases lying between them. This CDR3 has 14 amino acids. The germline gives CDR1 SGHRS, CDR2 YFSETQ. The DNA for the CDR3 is TGCGCCAGCAGCTTGAGCCCACAGGAAAACATTCAGTACTTC. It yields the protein CASSLSPQENIQYF. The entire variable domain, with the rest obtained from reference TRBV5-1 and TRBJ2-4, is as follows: KAGVTQTPRYLIKTRGQQVTLSCSPISGHRSVSWYQQTPGQGLQFLFEYFSETQRNKGNFPGRFSGRQFSNSRSEMNVSTLELGDSALYLCASSLSPQENIQYFGAGTRLSVL.

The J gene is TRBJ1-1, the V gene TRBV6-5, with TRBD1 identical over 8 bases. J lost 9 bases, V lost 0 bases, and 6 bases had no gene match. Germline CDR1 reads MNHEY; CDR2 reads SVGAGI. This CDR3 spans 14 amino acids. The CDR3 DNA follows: TGTGCCAGCAGTTACTCCGCAGGGGGCGGGAAAGCTTTCTTT. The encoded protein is CASSYSAGGGKAFF.

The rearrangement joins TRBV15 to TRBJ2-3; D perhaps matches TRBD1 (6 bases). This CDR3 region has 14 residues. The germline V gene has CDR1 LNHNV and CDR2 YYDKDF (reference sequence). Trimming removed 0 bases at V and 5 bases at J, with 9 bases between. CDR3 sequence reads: CATSREPQGDTQYF. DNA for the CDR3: TGTGCCACCAGCAGAGAGCCACAGGGAGATACGCAGTATTTT.

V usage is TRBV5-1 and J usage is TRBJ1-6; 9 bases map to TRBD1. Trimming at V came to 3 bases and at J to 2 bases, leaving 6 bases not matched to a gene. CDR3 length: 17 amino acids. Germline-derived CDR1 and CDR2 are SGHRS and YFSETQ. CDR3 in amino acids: CASSSNRGQTYNSPLHF. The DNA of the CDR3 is TGCGCCAGCAGCTCGAACAGGGGGCAAACCTATAATTCACCCCTCCACTTT.

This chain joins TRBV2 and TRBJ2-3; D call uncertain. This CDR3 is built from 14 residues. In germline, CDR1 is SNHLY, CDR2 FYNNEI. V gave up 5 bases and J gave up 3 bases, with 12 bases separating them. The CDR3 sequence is CASSRSPGTDTQYF. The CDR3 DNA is TGTGCCAGCAGTCGGTCCCCGGGTACAGATACGCAGTATTTT.

The CDR3 reads CSVLTPRDEKLFF. DNA of the CDR3: TGCAGCGTCCTGACGCCTCGAGATGAAAAACTGTTTTTT. The chain carries TRBV29-1 and TRBJ1-4; D gene ambiguous. Germline loops: CDR1 SQVTM, CDR2 ANQGSEA. V was shortened by 6 bases and J by 6 bases, with 14 bases between the two germline ends. The CDR3 is 13 amino acids.

CDR3 amino acids: CASSTSLLGAEETQYF. The CDR3 bases are TGTGCCAGCAGCACGTCTCTGCTAGGGGCCGAAGAGACCCAGTACTTC. V usage is TRBV5-4 and J usage is TRBJ2-5, with D maybe TRBD1 (5 bases). With 4 bases removed from V and 3 bases from J, the gap between germline ends came to 19 bases. Looked up from germline, CDR1 is SGHNT and CDR2 is YYREEE (reference sequence). The CDR3 has 16 amino acids.

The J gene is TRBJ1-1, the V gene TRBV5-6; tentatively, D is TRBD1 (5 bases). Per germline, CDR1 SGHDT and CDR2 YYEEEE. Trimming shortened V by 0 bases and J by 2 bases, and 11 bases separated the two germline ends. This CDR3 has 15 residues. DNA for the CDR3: TGTGCCAGCAGCTTGGTCAGGACACCTAACACTGAAGCTTTCTTT. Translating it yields CASSLVRTPNTEAFF.

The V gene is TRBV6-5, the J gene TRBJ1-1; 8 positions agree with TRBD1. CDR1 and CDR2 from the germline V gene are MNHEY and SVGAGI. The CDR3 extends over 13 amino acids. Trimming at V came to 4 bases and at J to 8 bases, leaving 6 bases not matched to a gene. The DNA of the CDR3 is TGTGCCAGCAGTTTTGGGACAGGCGCCGAAGCTTTCTTT. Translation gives CASSFGTGAEAFF.

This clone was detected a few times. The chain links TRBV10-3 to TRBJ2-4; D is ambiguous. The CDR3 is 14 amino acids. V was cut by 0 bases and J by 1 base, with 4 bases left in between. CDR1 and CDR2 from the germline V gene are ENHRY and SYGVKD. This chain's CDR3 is CAISESRAKNIQYF. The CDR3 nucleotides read TGTGCCATCAGTGAGTCCAGGGCCAAAAACATTCAGTACTTC.

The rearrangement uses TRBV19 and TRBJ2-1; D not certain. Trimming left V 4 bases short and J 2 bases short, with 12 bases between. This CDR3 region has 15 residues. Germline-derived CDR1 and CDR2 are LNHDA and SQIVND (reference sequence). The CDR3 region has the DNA TGTGCCAGTAGTAAGGCGGTAGGGACCTACAATGAGCAGTTCTTC. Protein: CASSKAVGTYNEQFF.

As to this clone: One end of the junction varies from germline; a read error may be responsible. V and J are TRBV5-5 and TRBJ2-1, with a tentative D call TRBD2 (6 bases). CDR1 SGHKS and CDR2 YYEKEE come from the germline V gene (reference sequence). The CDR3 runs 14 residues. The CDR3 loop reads CASSLAGIAVSGVF. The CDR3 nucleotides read TGTGCCAGCAGCTTGGCCGGGATAGCGGTGTCGGGGGTCTTC.

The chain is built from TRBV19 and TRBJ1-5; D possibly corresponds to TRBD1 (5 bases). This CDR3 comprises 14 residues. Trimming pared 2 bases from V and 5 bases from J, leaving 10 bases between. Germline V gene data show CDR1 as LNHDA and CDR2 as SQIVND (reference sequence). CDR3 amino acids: CASSILGPDQPQHF. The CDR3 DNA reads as TGTGCCAGTAGTATACTGGGACCCGATCAGCCCCAGCATTTT.

CDR3 loop: CASTLGSLAGGNEQFF. DNA of the CDR3: TGCGCCAGCACCCTGGGGAGTTTAGCGGGAGGCAATGAGCAGTTCTTC. The rearrangement links TRBV5-1 to TRBJ2-1, with 10 bases fitting TRBD2. V shed 6 bases, J shed 6 bases, and the junction held 12 bases outside the gene matches. This CDR3 comprises 16 residues. Per the germline V gene, CDR1 is SGHRS and CDR2 is YFSETQ.

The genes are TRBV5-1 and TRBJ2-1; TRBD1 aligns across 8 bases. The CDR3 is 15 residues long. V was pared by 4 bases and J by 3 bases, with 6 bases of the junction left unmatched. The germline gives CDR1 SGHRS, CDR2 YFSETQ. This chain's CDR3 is CASSPTGGSYNEQFF. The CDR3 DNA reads TGCGCCAGCAGCCCTACAGGGGGGAGCTACAATGAGCAGTTCTTC. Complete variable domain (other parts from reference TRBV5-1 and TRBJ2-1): KAGVTQTPRYLIKTRGQQVTLSCSPISGHRSVSWYQQTPGQGLQFLFEYFSETQRNKGNFPGRFSGRQFSNSRSEMNVSTLELGDSALYLCASSPTGGSYNEQFFGPGTRLTVL.

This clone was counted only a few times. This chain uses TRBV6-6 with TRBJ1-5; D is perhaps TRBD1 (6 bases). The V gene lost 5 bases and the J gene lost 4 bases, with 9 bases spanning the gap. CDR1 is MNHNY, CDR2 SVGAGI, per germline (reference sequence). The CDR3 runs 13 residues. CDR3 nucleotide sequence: TGTGCCAGCAGTGACAGGATGAATCAGCCCCAGCATTTT. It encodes CASSDRMNQPQHF.

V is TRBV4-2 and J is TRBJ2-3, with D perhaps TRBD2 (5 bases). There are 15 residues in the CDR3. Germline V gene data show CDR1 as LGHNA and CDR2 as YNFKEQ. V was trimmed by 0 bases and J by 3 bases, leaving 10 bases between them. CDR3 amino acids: CASSQDAGKTDTQYF. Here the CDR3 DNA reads TGTGCCAGCAGCCAAGATGCCGGGAAGACAGATACGCAGTATTTT.

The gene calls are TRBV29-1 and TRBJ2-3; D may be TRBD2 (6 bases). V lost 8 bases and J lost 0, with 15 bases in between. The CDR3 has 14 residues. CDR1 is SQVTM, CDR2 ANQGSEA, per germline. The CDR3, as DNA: TGCAGCTCGATGGGGACTGGCAGCACAGATACGCAGTATTTT. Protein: CSSMGTGSTDTQYF.

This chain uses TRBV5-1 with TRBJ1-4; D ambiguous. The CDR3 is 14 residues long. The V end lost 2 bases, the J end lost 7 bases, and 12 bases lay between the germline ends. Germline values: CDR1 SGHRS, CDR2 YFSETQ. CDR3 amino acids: CASSLGLLREKLFF. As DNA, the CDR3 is TGCGCCAGCAGCTTAGGCCTACTACGTGAAAAACTGTTTTTT.

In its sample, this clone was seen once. Written as DNA, the CDR3 is TGTGCCAGCAGCCCTCTCTCCGGGACAGGCTTCTACGAGCAGTACTTC. This codes for CASSPLSGTGFYEQYF. The chain combines TRBV11-2 with TRBJ2-7; 8 nucleotides match TRBD1. Germline V gives CDR1 SGHAT, CDR2 FQNNGV. This CDR3 comprises 16 residues. Losses at the gene ends were 5 bases for V and 3 bases for J; bases not matched to a gene: 12.

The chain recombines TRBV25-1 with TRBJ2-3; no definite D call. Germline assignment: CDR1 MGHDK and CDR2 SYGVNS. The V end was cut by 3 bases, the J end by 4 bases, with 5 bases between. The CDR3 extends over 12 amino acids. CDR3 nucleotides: TGTGCCAGCAGTGACCGGGCAGATACGCAGTATTTT. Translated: CASSDRADTQYF.

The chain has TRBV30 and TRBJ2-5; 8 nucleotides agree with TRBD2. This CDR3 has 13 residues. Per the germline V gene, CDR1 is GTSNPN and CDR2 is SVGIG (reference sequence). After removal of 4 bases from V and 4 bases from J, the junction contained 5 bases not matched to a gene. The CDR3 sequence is CAWTLAGTETQYF. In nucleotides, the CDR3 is TGTGCCTGGACCCTAGCGGGTACAGAGACCCAGTACTTC. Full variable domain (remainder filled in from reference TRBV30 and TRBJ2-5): SQTIHQWPATLVQPVGSPLSLECTVEGTSNPNLYWYRQAAGRGLQLLFYSVGIGQISSEVPQNLSASRPQDRQFILSSKKLLLSDSGFYLCAWTLAGTETQYFGPGTRLLVL.